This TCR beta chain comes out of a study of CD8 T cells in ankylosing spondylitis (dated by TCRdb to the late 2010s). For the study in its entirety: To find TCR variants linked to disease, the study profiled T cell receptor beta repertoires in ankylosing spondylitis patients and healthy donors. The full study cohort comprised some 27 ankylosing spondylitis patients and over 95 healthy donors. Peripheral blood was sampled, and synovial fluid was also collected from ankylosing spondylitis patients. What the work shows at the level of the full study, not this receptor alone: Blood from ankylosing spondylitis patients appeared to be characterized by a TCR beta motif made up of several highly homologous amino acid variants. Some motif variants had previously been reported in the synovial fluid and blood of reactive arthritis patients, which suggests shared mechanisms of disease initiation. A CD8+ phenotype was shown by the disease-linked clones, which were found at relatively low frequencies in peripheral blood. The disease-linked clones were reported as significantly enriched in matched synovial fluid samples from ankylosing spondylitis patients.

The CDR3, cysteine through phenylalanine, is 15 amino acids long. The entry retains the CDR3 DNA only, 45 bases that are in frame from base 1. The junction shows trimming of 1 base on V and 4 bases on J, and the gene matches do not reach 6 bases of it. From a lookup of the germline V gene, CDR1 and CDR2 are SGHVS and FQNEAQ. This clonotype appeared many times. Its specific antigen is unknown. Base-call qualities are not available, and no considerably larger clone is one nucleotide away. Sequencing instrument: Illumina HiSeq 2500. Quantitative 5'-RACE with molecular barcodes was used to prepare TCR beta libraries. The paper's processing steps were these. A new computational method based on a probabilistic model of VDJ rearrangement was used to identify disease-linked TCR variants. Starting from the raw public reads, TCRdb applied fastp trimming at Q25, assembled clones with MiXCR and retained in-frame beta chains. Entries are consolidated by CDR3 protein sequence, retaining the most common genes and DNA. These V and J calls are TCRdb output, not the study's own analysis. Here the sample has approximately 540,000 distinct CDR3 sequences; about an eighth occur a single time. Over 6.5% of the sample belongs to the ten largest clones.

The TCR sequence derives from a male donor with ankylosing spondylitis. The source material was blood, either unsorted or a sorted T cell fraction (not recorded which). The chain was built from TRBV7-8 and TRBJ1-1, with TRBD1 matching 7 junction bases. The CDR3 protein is CASSLVLRQGTEAFF. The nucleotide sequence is TGTGCCAGCAGCTTAGTTCTTCGACAGGGCACTGAAGCTTTCTTT.